Here is one T cell receptor (beta chain) with its context. Antigen: not known. The data belong to a study of T cell responses to AZD1222 COVID-19 vaccine. Points from the study as a whole: Females made up more of the donors, who were largely white British, and clonal diversity may have come out too low. Reportedly, nearly half of unique spike TCRs recognized epitopes outside B.1.351/B.1.1.7 mutations.

Unmatched junction bases numbered 12, after V lost 3 bases and J lost 1 base. Germline assignment: CDR1 DFQATT and CDR2 SNEGSKA (reference sequence). This CDR3 contains 17 residues. TCRdb keeps only in-frame clones here, not all; method: immunoSEQ multiplex PCR. The repertoire has about 55,000 clones, about 90% of them found once; the top ten carry less than 2%. The chain couples TRBV20-1 to TRBJ2-7, with 10 bases matching TRBD2. The sequencing used peripheral blood, collected on day 0 of AZD1222 vaccination. The clonotype originates from an adult in good health. Here the CDR3 reads CSASGYLAGAVSYEQYF. The CDR3 nucleotides read TGCAGTGCTAGTGGGTATCTAGCGGGAGCCGTGTCCTACGAGCAGTACTTC.